This TCR beta chain was sequenced for a study of cytomegalovirus exposure and HLA in healthy donors. Study-wide context: Unique TCR beta sequences numbering approximately 120 million came from 190 million or so T cells in an earlier analysis.

The PCR made use of 60 Vbeta and 13 Jbeta primers. Assay used: immunoSEQ multiplex PCR; TCRdb lists only in-frame clones, some missing. The sample carries 150,000 to 200,000 clones, about 90% recorded once. The length of the CDR3 is 13 residues. The germline gives CDR1 SGHDN, CDR2 FVKESK. With V trimmed by 4 bases and J by 5 bases, 3 bases remained unmatched. With regard to this clone: What it binds is unknown.

Regarding the study as a whole: Sequences of the TCR beta chain were said to predict the HLA-A and HLA-B alleles of most subjects accurately.

The TCR was taken from a girl under three years old in good health and CMV-seronegative. Material for sequencing was PBMCs. This chain links TRBV14 with TRBJ1-2; 8 positions agree with TRBD1. The CDR3 region has the DNA TGTGCCAGCAGCCCTTGGACAGGGTATGGCTACACCTTC. It translates to CASSPWTGYGYTF.